What follows describes a single T cell receptor (beta chain). This entry belongs to a study of T cells in localized non-small cell lung cancer. The assay was immunoSEQ multiplex PCR, and TCRdb's table has in-frame clones only and misses some. The table has over 30,000 clones, more than 75% seen once. V was clipped by 4 bases and J by 8 bases, with 9 bases between them. This CDR3 region has 11 residues. Germline loops: CDR1 SGHNT, CDR2 YYREEE (reference sequence). This sequence joins TRBV5-4 and TRBJ1-1, with D possibly TRBD1 on 6 matching bases. This sample comprised peripheral blood, obtained before any cancer treatment. This sequence was found in a male donor aged 60 or over with stage II squamous cell lung carcinoma. The CDR3 is CASSNTGEAFF. The DNA for the CDR3 is TGTGCCAGCAGCAATACAGGGGAAGCTTTCTTT.